This T cell receptor (beta chain) comes out of a study of blood T cell repertoires in COVID-19. Study background: Sites in the United States, Italy and Spain provided acute and convalescent COVID-19 samples. Sample material is recorded as cDNA or gDNA derived from T cells, B-cell-depleted T cells, or PBMCs.

The germline CDR1 and CDR2 sequences are ENHRY and SYGVKD. The CDR3 is 18 residues long. Trimming pared 0 bases from V and 3 bases from J, leaving 17 bases between. As handled by the study authors: Estimation of nucleated cell counts was performed using reference gene primer amplification. The table came from immunoSEQ multiplex PCR; TCRdb's copy has only in-frame clones and leaves some out. For V, J and clone size, that table is used; D and trimming come from the DNA. The table lists more than 95,000 clones, around two thirds of them singletons. This receptor was obtained from a woman between 65 and 79 years old with acute or convalescent COVID-19. Sequenced input: peripheral blood. J is TRBJ2-2 and V is TRBV10-3; TRBD2 is a possible D gene (5 bases). The CDR3 is CAISESLSIREDTGELFF. CDR3 coding DNA: TGTGCCATCAGTGAGTCCCTCAGTATTCGGGAAGACACCGGGGAGCTGTTTTTT.